Below, one T cell receptor (beta chain) is given with its context. It lacks a known antigen. Per-nucleotide qualities are absent, and no much larger clonotype sits a single base away. At the junction V is shortened by 6 bases and J by 2 bases, with 11 bases in between. From a lookup of the germline V gene (reference sequence), CDR1 and CDR2 are LNHNV and YYDKDF. The CDR3 numbers 13 residues from cysteine through phenylalanine. Only the CDR3 portion is preserved as DNA: 39 bases, with reading frame beginning at the first base. Using the deep immunoSEQ assay, TCR CDR3 regions were amplified from genomic DNA by multiplex PCR. Genomic DNA extracted from each cell subset was distributed evenly over all wells of several immunoSEQ 96-well plates, and each plate served as one replicate. For sorted subsets, about 220 ng of genomic DNA, equivalent to 25,000 to 35,000 T cell genomes, went into each replicate PCR. The purified libraries were quantified using a Qubit 3.0 fluorometer, sized with a Bioanalyzer 2100, and then quantified again using the KAPA Library Quantification kit. Each immunoSEQ 96-well plate was sequenced on its own single-read 150-cycle Illumina NextSeq 550 flow cell. The study's own analysis went as follows. Because only junctional sequences without quality scores were contained in the immunoSEQ output, filtering matching that applied to full-length reads could not be performed. Sequences were annotated with PyIR, a Python wrapper for IgBLAST v1.9, and V/J genes and CDR3 were assigned using IMGT germline references. Reads were filtered out if the reads had weak V/J assignments (E-value above 1e-6), no CDR3, stop codons, out-of-frame junctions, or ambiguous translated residues. V3J clonotypes were defined as sequences sharing an identical inferred V gene, J gene, and CDR3 amino acid sequence. To compute the percentage overlap between repertoires, the number of shared unique clonotypes was divided by the size of the smaller repertoire. Three approaches were used to assess repertoire richness: RTK rarefaction, the Chao1 estimator, and Recon v2.1 estimates of unobserved clonotypes. Generation probabilities for all TCRbeta clonotypes obtained by the gDNA method from a handful of donors were computed using OLGA. TCRdb took this table from immuneACCESS and kept in-frame rearrangements with V and J called. Such tables lack part of the clones; where checked against another copy, unresolved V genes explain under half of the gap, and the rest is unexplained. V, J and clone size are those of that table, while D and trimming were read from the DNA. The sample yields about 2 million clones; about 95% were counted once. Jointly, the top ten make up roughly 1.2% of the sample.

This entry belongs to a study of shared clonotypes between healthy human individuals (dated by TCRdb to between 2020 and 2021). About the investigation overall: The cohort included a few men and a couple of women between 18 and 49 years of age. For each donor, three plates each were used for CD4 naive and CD4 memory, two plates were used for CD8 naive, and one plate was used for CD8 memory. To estimate repertoire size and how much clonotypes are shared between individuals, the study performed deep sequencing of blood TCR repertoires from five healthy adults. To increase sequencing depth and limit assay-specific biases, TCR repertoire library preparation and sequencing were carried out by different laboratories using diverse techniques. Each donor's leukapheresis produced roughly between roughly 0.85 and 10 billion PBMCs.

CD8 naive samples were obtained by positive selection for CCR7 among CD45RO-negative cells, yielding a CD45RA+CCR7+ population from which TemRA cells were excluded. Healthy HIV-negative adults with no recently reported acute infections or vaccinations were included as donors. Only Caucasian adults living in Nashville, Tennessee, USA were represented among the donors. Blood was obtained by leukapheresis, after which PBMCs were separated by Ficoll-Histopaque density gradient centrifugation and cryopreserved in liquid nitrogen vapor phase. Purity and quantity of every magnetically sorted T cell population were checked by analytical flow cytometry. From each sorted fraction, genomic DNA was isolated and quantified by UV absorbance on a Nanodrop 2000c. Overall results and qualifications from the work: Naive subsets generally had larger estimated clonotype richness than memory subsets did. Compared with non-shared clonotypes, the clonotypes found in all four sorted-subset donors had higher generation probabilities. Sampling was restricted to blood, and TCR repertoires in tissue are likely to differ from TCR repertoires in blood. Because the study included a small number of donors, the genetic and exposure-history diversity represented was limited. Based on pairwise subsampling, the degree of clonotype sharing among donors was expected to be affected by sequencing depth. Around 5% of naive CD4, 3% to 4% of naive CD8, approximately 2.2% of memory CD4, and 0.35% to 0.5% of memory CD8 clonotypes were shared across several donors. Even with the large sequencing depth, rarefaction of the sorted-subset datasets indicated that sequencing was incomplete.

The TCR originated in a man in his late teens or twenties in good health. Sequenced sample: naive CD8+ T cells sorted from blood. The cell subset or site label of this sample denotes: CD45RA+CCR7+. The sequence links TRBV15 to TRBJ2-7, and the D gene may be TRBD1, 6 bases matching. Read as DNA, the sequence is TGTGCCACCAGGGGGGCCAGGCCCTACGAGCAGTACTTC. Translated, this is CATRGARPYEQYF.